The rows below give T cell receptor beta chains drawn from one sample of a study of T cells after yellow fever vaccination. TCRdb ran MiXCR on the 5' RACE reads and lists one entry per CDR3 protein. The sample lists some 100,000 distinct CDR3 sequences, more than 7.5% seen once, with roughly 15% in the top ten. This material consisted of CD8+ T cells not binding an NS4B(214-222) dextramer, sorted from PBMCs, taken roughly 14 days after the first yellow fever vaccination. The receptors were gathered from a man aged 18 to 29 who received the YFV17D yellow fever vaccine. The CDR3 runs from the conserved cysteine through the conserved F or W. The D gene is left open where the match is weak. Size is omitted from some rows. Given values are once, few, many or a class for expanded clones.

j_call v_call clone_size d_call cdr3_nt cdr3_aa
TRBJ2-5 TRBV11-2 NA NA TGTGCCAGCAGCTCCCCGGACGGGAGCGGATACCAAGAGACCCAGTACTTC CASSSPDGSGYQETQYF
TRBJ2-1 TRBV6-5 NA TRBD2 TGTGCCAGCAGTTATACGGGGGGAGTGGATGAGCAGTTCTTC CASSYTGGVDEQFF
TRBJ2-1 TRBV29-1 NA NA TGCAGCGTTGTAGTACAGAGCTCCTACAATGAGCAGTTCTTC CSVVVQSSYNEQFF
TRBJ2-1 TRBV20-1 many NA TGCAGTGCGATCAGGACTACCTACAATGAGCAGTTCTTC CSAIRTTYNEQFF
TRBJ2-1 TRBV5-6 many NA TGTGCCAGCAGCCCGATTGTGGTCAGTGATCTGTACAATGAGCAGTTCTTC CASSPIVVSDLYNEQFF
TRBJ2-3 TRBV7-7 few NA TGTGCTAGCAGCTTACTCAGGGACGATACGCAGTATTTT CASSLLRDDTQYF
TRBJ2-3 TRBV28 NA NA TGTGCCAGCAGTTCCCCTCTGAGGGTTAAGGGTGCAGATACGCAGTATTTT CASSSPLRVKGADTQYF
TRBJ2-6 TRBV28 many NA TGTGCCAGCAGTGTGTTCTCTGGGGCCAACGTCCTGACTTTC CASSVFSGANVLTF
TRBJ2-2 TRBV12-3/TRBV12-4 many NA TGTGCCAGCAGCCTCAGTTTGAACACCGGGGAGCTGTTTTTT CASSLSLNTGELFF
TRBJ2-1 TRBV4-3 few TRBD1 TGCGCCAGCAGCCAGGCCCCAGGGACAGGGACTAAAGAGCAGTTCTTC CASSQAPGTGTKEQFF
TRBJ2-1 TRBV29-1 many NA TGCAGCGTTGAAGACCAGCCCGGGACACTCTCCTACAATGAGCAGTTCTTC CSVEDQPGTLSYNEQFF
TRBJ1-1 TRBV5-1 NA NA TGCGCCAGCGGCAGTGGAGAAAACACTGAAGCTTTCTTT CASGSGENTEAFF
TRBJ1-5 TRBV4-1 NA TRBD1 TGCGCCAGCAGCCCGGGGACAGGCAGTGGGCCCCAGCATTTT CASSPGTGSGPQHF
TRBJ2-2 TRBV6-5 few NA TGTGCCAGCAGTTACGCCTCGGGCAGGGAGCACACCGGGGAGCTGTTTTTT CASSYASGREHTGELFF
TRBJ2-2 TRBV7-9 few NA TGTGCCAGCAGCTCACAGGGTTTGAACACCGGGGAGCTGTTTTTT CASSSQGLNTGELFF
TRBJ2-1 TRBV9 NA TRBD2 TGTGCCAGCAGCGTTAGGCCAACTAGCGGGGGACACCACGGCTCCTACAATGAGCAGTTCTTC CASSVRPTSGGHHGSYNEQFF
TRBJ2-3 TRBV25-1 NA NA TGTGCCAGCCACCGTGAGGAACAGCCAGATACGCAGTATTTT CASHREEQPDTQYF
TRBJ2-2 TRBV28 NA TRBD2 TGTGCCAGCAGTCCTCCGGGACTAGGCTTTGGGACCGGGGAGCTGTTTTTT CASSPPGLGFGTGELFF